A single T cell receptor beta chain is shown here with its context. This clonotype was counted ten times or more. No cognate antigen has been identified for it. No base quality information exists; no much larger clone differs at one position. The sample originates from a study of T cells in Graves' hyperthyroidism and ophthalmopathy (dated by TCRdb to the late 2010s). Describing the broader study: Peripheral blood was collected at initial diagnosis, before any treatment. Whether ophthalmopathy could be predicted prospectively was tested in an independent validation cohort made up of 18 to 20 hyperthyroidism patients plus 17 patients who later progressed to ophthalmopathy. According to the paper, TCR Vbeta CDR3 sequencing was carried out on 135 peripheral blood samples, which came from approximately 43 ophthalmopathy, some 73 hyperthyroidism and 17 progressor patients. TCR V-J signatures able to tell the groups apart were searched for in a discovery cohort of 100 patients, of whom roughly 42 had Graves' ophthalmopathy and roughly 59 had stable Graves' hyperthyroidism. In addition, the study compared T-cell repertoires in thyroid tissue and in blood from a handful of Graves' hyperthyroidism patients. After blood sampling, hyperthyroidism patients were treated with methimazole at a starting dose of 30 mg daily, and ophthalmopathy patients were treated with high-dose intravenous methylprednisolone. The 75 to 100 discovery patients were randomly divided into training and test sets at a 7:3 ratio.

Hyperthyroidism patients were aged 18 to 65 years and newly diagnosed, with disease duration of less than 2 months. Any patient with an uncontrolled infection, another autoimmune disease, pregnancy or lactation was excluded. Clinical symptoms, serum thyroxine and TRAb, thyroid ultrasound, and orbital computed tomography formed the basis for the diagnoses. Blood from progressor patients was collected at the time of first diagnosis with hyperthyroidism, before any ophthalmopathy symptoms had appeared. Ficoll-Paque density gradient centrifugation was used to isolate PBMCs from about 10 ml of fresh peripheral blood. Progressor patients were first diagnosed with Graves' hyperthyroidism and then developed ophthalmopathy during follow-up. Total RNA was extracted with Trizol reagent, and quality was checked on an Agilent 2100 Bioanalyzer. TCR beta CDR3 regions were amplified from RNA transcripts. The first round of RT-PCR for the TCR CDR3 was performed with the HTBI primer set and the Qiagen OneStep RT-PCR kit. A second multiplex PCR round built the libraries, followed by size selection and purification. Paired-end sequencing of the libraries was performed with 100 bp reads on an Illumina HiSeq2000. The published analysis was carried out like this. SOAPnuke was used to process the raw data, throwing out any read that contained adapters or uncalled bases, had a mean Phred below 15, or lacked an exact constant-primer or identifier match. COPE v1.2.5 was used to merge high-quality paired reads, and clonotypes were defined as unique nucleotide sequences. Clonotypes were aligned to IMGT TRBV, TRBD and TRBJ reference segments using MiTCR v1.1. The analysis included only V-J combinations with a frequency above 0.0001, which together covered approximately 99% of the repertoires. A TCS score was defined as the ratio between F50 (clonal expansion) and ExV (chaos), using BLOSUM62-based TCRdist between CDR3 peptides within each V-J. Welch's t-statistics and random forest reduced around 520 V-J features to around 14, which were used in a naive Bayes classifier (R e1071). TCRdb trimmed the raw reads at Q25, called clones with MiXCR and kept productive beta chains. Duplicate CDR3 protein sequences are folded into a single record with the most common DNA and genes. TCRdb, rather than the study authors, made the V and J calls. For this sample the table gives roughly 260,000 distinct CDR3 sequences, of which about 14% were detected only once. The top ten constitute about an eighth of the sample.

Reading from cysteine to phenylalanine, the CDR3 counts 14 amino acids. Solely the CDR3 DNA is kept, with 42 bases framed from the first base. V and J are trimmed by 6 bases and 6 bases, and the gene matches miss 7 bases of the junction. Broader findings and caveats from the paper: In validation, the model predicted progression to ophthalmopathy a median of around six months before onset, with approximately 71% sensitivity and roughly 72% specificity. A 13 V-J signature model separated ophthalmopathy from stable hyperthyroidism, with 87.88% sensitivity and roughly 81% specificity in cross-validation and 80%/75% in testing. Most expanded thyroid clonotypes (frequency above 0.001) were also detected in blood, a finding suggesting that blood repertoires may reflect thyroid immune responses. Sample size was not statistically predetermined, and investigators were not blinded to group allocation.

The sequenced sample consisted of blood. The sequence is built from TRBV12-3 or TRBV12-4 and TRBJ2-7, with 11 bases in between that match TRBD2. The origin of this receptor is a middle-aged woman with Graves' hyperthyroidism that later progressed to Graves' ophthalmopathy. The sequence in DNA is TGTGCCAGCAGGATTAGCGGGAGGGTCTCCGAGCAGTACTTC. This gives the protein CASRISGRVSEQYF.